This TCR beta chain was sequenced during a study of blood T cell repertoires in COVID-19. A single count supports this clone. Generated by immunoSEQ multiplex PCR, the TCRdb table keeps only in-frame clones and is missing some. This sample has roughly 250,000 clones, with approximately 85% found just once. The CDR3 runs 20 residues. Participant ages covered roughly 18 to 89 years across 24 US areas. Recovery meant two consecutive negative NP/OP PCR tests, professional clearance, or resolved symptoms. The sequenced sample consisted of PBMCs or T cells enriched from blood (not recorded which). The rearrangement uses TRBV21-1 and TRBJ1-4. TRBV21-1 constitutes a pseudogene. This TCR derives from a woman between 50 and 59 years old who had recovered from COVID-19. The DNA of the CDR3 is TGTGCCAGCAGCAAAGCGGGGGACGACCAGCGGGCATCAACTAATGAAAAACTGTTTTTT. Amino acids: CASSKAGDDQRASTNEKLFF.